Listed here are 23 T cell receptor beta chains from one sample, sequenced in a study of glioma-infiltrating T cells (dated by TCRdb to 2015 to 2016). Data came from an Illumina MiSeq. The iRepertoire nested amplicon-rescue multiplex PCR (arm-PCR) platform was used to amplify TCR alpha and beta CDR3 regions from RNA. TCRdb applied fastp at Q25 and MiXCR to the public reads, then kept only in-frame beta chains. Every distinct CDR3 protein forms one entry, paired with its most common genes and DNA. In all, the sample holds around 130,000 distinct CDR3 sequences, and about 25% of those were seen once. The top ten constitute 27% of the sample. Sequenced material: glioma tissue, nonneoplastic brain tissue, or PBMCs (not recorded which). The receptor source for this set is a human donor with low-grade glioma or glioblastoma, undergoing nonglioma brain surgery, or in good health (not recorded which).

This clonotype has ten or more counts. The V call is TRBV7-2, the J call TRBJ2-3; tentatively, D is TRBD2 (6 bases). The CDR3 sequence is 15 residues long. V lost 1 base to trimming and J lost 2 bases, with 10 bases between them. CDR1 SGHTA and CDR2 FQGNSA come from the germline V gene. The CDR3 reads CASSLVGLFTDTQYF. CDR3 nucleotide sequence: TGTGCCAGCAGCTTAGTCGGACTATTCACAGATACGCAGTATTTT.

This chain connects TRBV11-2 to TRBJ2-1, with TRBD1 matching over 9 bases. Germline V gene lookup returns CDR1 SGHAT and CDR2 FQNNGV. V was clipped by 3 bases and J by 4 bases; unmatched bases: 4. There are 15 residues in the CDR3. CDR3 region: CASSLRQGVYNEQFF. The DNA of the CDR3 is TGTGCCAGCAGCTTGAGACAGGGGGTTTACAATGAGCAGTTCTTC.

By its share, this clonotype is medium-sized. The rearrangement links TRBV4-1 to TRBJ2-3; D unclear. Trimming took 1 base from V and 0 from J, leaving 17 bases between them. Germline V lookup: CDR1 MGHRA, CDR2 YSYEKL. This CDR3 has 18 amino acids. The CDR3 DNA reads TGCGCCAGCAGCCAAGCTAAGTGGATCTTAAGAAGCACAGATACGCAGTATTTT. Residues: CASSQAKWILRSTDTQYF.

This clonotype was recorded only once. Being one base from a much bigger clone, this may be a read error. The chain has TRBV27 and TRBJ2-3; TRBD1 matches at 7 bases. Judging by the DNA end, TRBJ2-5 fits better; the J call may be wrong. Per the germline V gene, CDR1 is MNHEY and CDR2 is SMNVEV (reference sequence). The CDR3 is 17 residues long. Written as DNA, the CDR3 is TGTGCCAGCATTTTATCACCCGGGACAGTTGGTAGTAAGACCCAGTACTTC. Protein product: CASILSPGTVGSKTQYF.

CDR3 sequence reads: CASSYSSGAQETQYF. The CDR3 coding sequence is TGTGCCAGCAGTTACTCTAGCGGGGCCCAAGAGACCCAGTACTTC. The gene calls are TRBV6-6 and TRBJ2-5; 8 bases are shared with TRBD2. Germline CDR1 reads MNHNY; CDR2 reads SVGAGI (reference sequence). J was trimmed by 1 base and V by 0 bases; bases with no gene match: 1. The CDR3 is 15 residues long.

The V gene is TRBV7-2, the J gene TRBJ2-1, with a tentative D call TRBD1 (5 bases). The CDR3 contains 12 residues. Trimming shortened V by 4 bases and J by 10 bases, and 11 bases separated the two germline ends. CDR1 and CDR2 from the germline V gene are SGHTA and FQGNSA. The CDR3 here is CASSSDWGEQFF. The CDR3 DNA reads TGTGCCAGCAGCTCAGACTGGGGCGAGCAGTTCTTC.

The V call is TRBV7-9, the J call TRBJ1-1; possibly TRBD1 for D (5 bases). Between the trimmed V and J ends, which lost 5 bases and 4 bases, there was a span of 14 bases. Germline V gene sequence: CDR1 SEHNR, CDR2 FQNEAQ (reference sequence). The CDR3 has 14 residues. The CDR3 reads CASSPQDTITEAFF. CDR3 nucleotide sequence: TGTGCCAGCAGCCCGCAGGACACGATCACTGAAGCTTTCTTT. Filled out from reference TRBV7-9 and TRBJ1-1, the complete variable domain reads DTGVSQNPRHKITKRGQNVTFRCDPISEHNRLYWYRQTLGQGPEFLTYFQNEAQLEKSRLLSDRFSAERPKGSFSTLEIQRTEQGDSAMYLCASSPQDTITEAFFGQGTRLTVV.

With respect to this clonotype: One end of the junction does not line up with germline, which may come from a read error. The rearrangement uses TRBV28 and TRBJ2-3; D assignment may be TRBD1 or TRBD2 (5 bases each). CDR3 length: 13 residues. Looked up from germline, CDR1 is MDHEN and CDR2 is SYDVKM. The CDR3 loop reads CASSPDNTGELVF. CDR3 DNA: TGTGCCAGCAGTCCGGACAACACCGGGGAGCTGGTTTTT.

The chain is built from TRBV2 and TRBJ2-3, with TRBD2 matching over 8 bases. This CDR3 region has 17 residues. V dropped 4 bases and J dropped 5; count of bases not matched to a gene: 14. Germline CDR1 reads SNHLY; CDR2 reads FYNNEI. The CDR3 protein is CASSGQVGTRFGDTQYF. As DNA, the CDR3 is TGTGCCAGCAGTGGACAGGTGGGGACTAGATTTGGAGATACGCAGTATTTT.

This chain joins TRBV2 and TRBJ1-5; D might be TRBD1 (5 bases). Germline CDR1 reads SNHLY; CDR2 reads FYNNEI. The CDR3 is 14 amino acids. V lost 5 bases to trimming and J lost 7 bases, with 15 bases between them. The CDR3 DNA is TGTGCCAGCAGTCGACAGTCTGCCGGACAGCCCCAGCATTTT. Residues: CASSRQSAGQPQHF.

This clonotype has only a few counts. The chain is built from TRBV7-9 and TRBJ1-1; maybe TRBD1 (6 bases). The CDR3 is 14 residues long. Trimming took 5 bases from V and 7 from J, leaving 17 bases between them. CDR1 and CDR2 (germline): SEHNR, FQNEAQ (reference sequence). CDR3 in amino acids: CASSPVGGRGEAFF. In nucleotides, the CDR3 is TGTGCCAGCAGCCCCGTGGGGGGGCGAGGTGAAGCTTTCTTT.

The gene calls are TRBV6-1 and TRBJ1-5; possible D gene TRBD1, 6 bases. Germline CDR1 reads MNHNS; CDR2 reads SASEGT. This CDR3 region has 14 residues. V dropped 6 bases and J dropped 4 bases, with 13 bases sitting between them. The CDR3 region is CASRGATGNQPQHF. The CDR3 DNA reads TGTGCCAGCAGGGGTGCTACAGGGAATCAGCCCCAGCATTTT.

The chain is built from TRBV25-1 and TRBJ1-2; no clear D gene. Germline CDR1 reads MGHDK; CDR2 reads SYGVNS. Trimming took off 2 bases at V and 5 bases at J, with 6 bases between the two ends. This CDR3 is 12 amino acids long. CDR3: CASSEGTYGYTF. The CDR3 DNA follows: TGTGCCAGCAGTGAAGGCACATATGGCTACACCTTC.

The V call is TRBV20-1, the J call TRBJ2-3; D is possibly TRBD1 or TRBD2 (7 bases each). The length of the CDR3 is 16 residues. Germline V lookup: CDR1 DFQATT, CDR2 SNEGSKA (reference sequence). V dropped 2 bases and J dropped 2 bases, with 17 bases sitting between them. This chain's CDR3 is CSARKRGGQTTDTQYF. The CDR3 DNA sequence: TGCAGTGCTAGAAAGAGGGGGGGACAGACCACAGATACGCAGTATTTT.

This clonotype was counted only a few times. The junction departs from germline at one end; a sequencing error may be responsible. This chain links TRBV14 with TRBJ1-6, with 9 bases aligning to TRBD1. This CDR3 spans 16 amino acids. CDR1 SGHDN and CDR2 FVKESK come from the germline V gene. DNA for the CDR3: TGTGCCAGCAGCCTCACGACAGGGGGATATAATCCACCCCTCCACTTT. Encoded protein: CASSLTTGGYNPPLHF.

This clonotype was observed at least ten times. The chain joins TRBV6-6 to TRBJ2-1, with 8 positions matching TRBD2. J gave up 5 bases and V 0 bases, and 6 bases lay outside the gene matches. The germline V gene has CDR1 MNHNY and CDR2 SVGAGI (reference sequence). The CDR3 length is 16 residues. CDR3 sequence (DNA): TGTGCCAGCAGTTACTCGAACGCGGGGGGTAACAATGAGCAGTTCTTC. Translation gives CASSYSNAGGNNEQFF.

Regarding this clonotype: A much larger clone sits a single nucleotide away, making a read error possible. The chain couples TRBV27 to TRBJ2-7, with 7 nucleotides matching TRBD2. This CDR3 is built from 16 residues. The V and J ends lost 3 bases and 0 bases, in that order; junction bases with no gene match: 8. CDR1 and CDR2 from the germline V gene are MNHEY and SMNVEV (reference sequence). Here the CDR3 reads CASSFREEPSSYEQYV. DNA for the CDR3: TGTGCCAGCAGTTTCCGGGAGGAGCCTAGCTCCTACGAGCAGTACGTC.

This clonotype has at least ten counts. V gene TRBV2 combines with J gene TRBJ1-5; D perhaps matches TRBD1 (6 bases). This CDR3 region has 14 residues. The V gene's germline CDR1 is SNHLY and CDR2 FYNNEI. The germline V and J ends were trimmed by 6 bases and 3 bases, with 12 bases remaining between them. The CDR3: CASSADRINQPQHF. Written as DNA, the CDR3 is TGTGCCAGCAGCGCTGACAGGATCAATCAGCCCCAGCATTTT. The whole variable domain, remainder taken from reference TRBV2 and TRBJ1-5, is EPEVTQTPSHQVTQMGQEVILRCVPISNHLYFYWYRQILGQKVEFLVSFYNNEISEKSEIFDDQFSVERPDGSNFTLKIRSTKLEDSAMYFCASSADRINQPQHFGDGTRLSIL.

The rearrangement links TRBV24-1 to TRBJ1-5, with TRBD1 identical over 8 bases. V was pared by 6 bases and J by 4 bases, with 7 bases of the junction left unmatched. The CDR3 length is 15 residues. Germline V gene sequence: CDR1 KGHDR, CDR2 SFDVKD. The CDR3 sequence: CATSSRRDRNQPQHF. The CDR3 DNA reads as TGTGCCACCAGTTCCCGCCGGGACAGGAATCAGCCCCAGCATTTT.

In this sample, this clonotype turned up many times. The chain joins TRBV28 to TRBJ2-7, with 10 nucleotides matching TRBD2. The V gene's germline CDR1 is MDHEN and CDR2 SYDVKM. This CDR3 has 14 amino acids. The V gene end was trimmed by 2 bases and the J gene end by 2 bases; junction bases not matched to a gene: 0. The CDR3 is CASSLGTSAYEQYV. CDR3 nucleotides: TGTGCCAGCAGTTTAGGGACTAGCGCCTACGAGCAGTACGTC.

This chain uses TRBV20-1 with TRBJ1-5; TRBD1 matches at 10 bases. The CDR3 totals 17 residues. Looked up from germline, CDR1 is DFQATT and CDR2 is SNEGSKA (reference sequence). V was pared by 4 bases and J by 0 bases, with 9 bases of the junction left unmatched. This CDR3 reads CSATRDRGLDSNQPQHF. In DNA form, the CDR3 reads TGCAGTGCTACCCGGGACAGGGGACTAGATAGCAATCAGCCCCAGCATTTT.

The gene calls are TRBV5-1 and TRBJ2-3; 8 bases fit TRBD2. The junction had 6 bases not matched to a gene; V was cut back by 2 bases and J by 4 bases. The CDR3 totals 15 residues. The germline CDR1 and CDR2 sequences are SGHRS and YFSETQ. The CDR3 nucleotides are TGCGCCAGCAGCTTTCGGGGGGGGGCCTCAGATACGCAGTATTTT. Protein: CASSFRGGASDTQYF.

The V gene is TRBV20-1, the J gene TRBJ1-1; possibly TRBD1 for D (5 bases). Trimming took off 5 bases at V and 3 bases at J, with 19 bases between the two ends. The CDR3 contains 15 residues. Germline CDR1 and CDR2: DFQATT and SNEGSKA (reference sequence). As DNA, the CDR3 is TGCAGTGCTGATACAGGTAGCAGACTGGACACTGAAGCTTTCTTT. Protein product: CSADTGSRLDTEAFF.